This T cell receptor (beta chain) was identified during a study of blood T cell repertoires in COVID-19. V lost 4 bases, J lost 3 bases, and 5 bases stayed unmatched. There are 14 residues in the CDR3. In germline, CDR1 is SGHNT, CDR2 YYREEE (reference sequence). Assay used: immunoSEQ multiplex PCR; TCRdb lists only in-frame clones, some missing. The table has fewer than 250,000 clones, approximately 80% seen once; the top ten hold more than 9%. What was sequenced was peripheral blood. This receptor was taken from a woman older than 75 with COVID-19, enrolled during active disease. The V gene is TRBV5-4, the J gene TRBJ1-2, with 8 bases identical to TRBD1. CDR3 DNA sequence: TGTGCCAGCAGCCCCGGACAGGGTGACTATGGCTACACCTTC. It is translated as CASSPGQGDYGYTF.